This TCR beta chain derives from a study of blood T cell repertoires in COVID-19. As for the study in general: PBMCs, B-cell-depleted T cells, or T cells provided the cDNA or gDNA that made up the material.

V gave up 0 bases and J gave up 1 base; unmatched junction bases: 3. This CDR3 has 15 residues. CDR1 and CDR2 (germline): SGHRS, YFSETQ. Study processing details: Reference gene primer amplification in the assay estimated nucleated cell counts. Method: immunoSEQ multiplex PCR; TCRdb's copy keeps in-frame clones and lacks some. Clone size and the V and J calls come from that table; the DNA yielded D and trimming. The sample consists of 90,000 to 100,000 clones, more than 60% of them appearing once. The rearrangement links TRBV5-1 to TRBJ2-5; TRBD1 matches at 7 bases. Sequenced material: peripheral blood. This receptor was taken from a man aged 70-80 years with acute or convalescent COVID-19. In nucleotides, the CDR3 is TGCGCCAGCAGCTTGGAGGGGGCCCTCCAAGAGACCCAGTACTTC. Translated: CASSLEGALQETQYF.